This TCR beta chain is from a study of cytomegalovirus exposure and HLA in healthy donors (TCRdb year 2017). Study-level background: A later analysis indicated that the roughly 120 validation repertoires were generated on the platform also employed for the 700 or so repertoires of the first cohort. Besides the first cohort of under 700 subjects, a separate validation cohort made up of 120 different subjects was used. To predict cytomegalovirus infection status, the study combined high-throughput TCR immunosequencing, statistical association of individual TCRs with disease status, and machine learning. The study aimed to test whether cataloging public T cell receptors could reveal signatures of past pathogen exposure.

Regarding this clone: Its antigen remains unidentified. Base quality data are lacking; no much larger clone is found one base away.

Per the germline V gene (reference sequence), SGHKS is the CDR1 and YYEKEE is the CDR2. From cysteine to phenylalanine, the CDR3 is 11 amino acids long. Only CDR3 DNA is held: 33 bases, read in frame from base 1. Deletion took 5 bases off V and 3 bases off J, with a span of 6 bases between the germline ends. Overall results and qualifications from the work: The study listed approximately 160 TCR beta chains as associated with cytomegalovirus. Most TCR sequences were observed very rarely across donors, whereas some public TCRs were present in many individuals. In vitro tests confirmed that three of the cytomegalovirus-associated TCR beta chains recognize cytomegalovirus antigens. All 130 or so repertoires were used to score co-occurrence in the validation cohort in a later analysis, because that analysis had no HLA typing for the cohort. A later analysis found that TCRs clustered in the first cohort also tended to co-occur in the roughly 120 validation repertoires, with about 94% of cluster scores above 0. The authors suggested that the approach could potentially be extended to other disease states and immunological phenotypes. In both the original and validation cohorts, the classifier was reported to diagnose cytomegalovirus status with high specificity and sensitivity.

The donors were included in the validation cohort of over a hundred subjects, a group kept apart from the approximately 700-subject first cohort. The method behind the library was the immunoSEQ multiplex PCR assay. As for how the authors treated the data: A statistical classification framework was developed to diagnose cytomegalovirus status using the catalog of TCR beta chain sequences. Held by TCRdb, this immuneACCESS table contains in-frame sequences only and omits some clones. Under half of the omission traces to an unresolved V gene where checked; the cause of the rest is unknown. V and J calls and clone size are given by that table; D and trimming were obtained from the DNA. The table for this sample lists 90,000 to 130,000 clones; almost 96% of them were counted only once. The ten largest make up around 0.65% of the sample.

Sequencing was carried out using PBMCs. This receptor was taken from a woman between 18 and 30 years old in good health and CMV-seronegative. The sequence links TRBV5-5 to TRBJ2-7; the D gene cannot be resolved reliably. This receptor carries the CDR3 CASSPGYEQYF. The DNA sequence reads TGTGCCAGCAGTCCGGGCTACGAGCAGTACTTC.